Shown below are 8 T cell receptor beta chains from a single sample sequenced in a study of cytomegalovirus exposure and HLA in healthy donors. Amplification used 60 Vbeta primers and 13 Jbeta primers. The repertoire was sequenced with immunoSEQ multiplex PCR; TCRdb's copy has only in-frame clones and lacks some. The sample lists under 200,000 clones, 68% occurring once. The specimen was PBMCs. The receptors come from a woman aged 18-30 years in good health and CMV-seropositive.

The V gene is TRBV2, the J gene TRBJ1-1, with 7 bases aligning to TRBD1. V shed 6 bases and J 7 bases; nucleotides not matched to a gene: 14. Germline-derived CDR1 and CDR2 are SNHLY and FYNNEI. The CDR3 loop spans 15 amino acids. In DNA form, the CDR3 reads TGTGCCAGCAGCCCCGATTCCGGGACAGTGATTGAAGCTTTCTTT. This encodes CASSPDSGTVIEAFF.

The rearrangement joins TRBV27 to TRBJ1-2; the D gene is possibly TRBD1 (5 bases). CDR1 MNHEY and CDR2 SMNVEV come from the germline V gene (reference sequence). V was cut by 5 bases and J by 4 bases, with 17 bases left in between. CDR3 size: 15 residues. This chain's CDR3 is CASSGHIGSPYGYTF. The CDR3 region has the DNA TGTGCCAGCAGTGGACACATCGGTTCCCCCTATGGCTACACCTTC.

The gene calls are TRBV18 and TRBJ2-3; 10 bases match TRBD2. V lost 8 bases and J lost 2; bases outside the gene matches: 4. This CDR3 is built from 14 residues. The germline gives CDR1 KGHSH, CDR2 LQKENI. CDR3 coding DNA: TGTGCCAGCACGCTAGCGGGGGTCACAGATACGCAGTATTTT. It yields the protein CASTLAGVTDTQYF.

Only a few counts were recorded for this clone. This chain links TRBV7-9 with TRBJ2-1; TRBD2 matches at 8 bases. V lost 10 bases, J lost 10 bases, and 21 bases stayed unmatched. Germline V gene data show CDR1 as SEHNR and CDR2 as FQNEAQ (reference sequence). This CDR3 contains 16 residues. CDR3 in amino acids: CATEGPSGGEYNEQFF. The CDR3 coding sequence is TGTGCCACCGAGGGACCAAGCGGGGGAGAGTATAACGAGCAGTTCTTC.

CDR3 nucleotide sequence: TGCGCCAGCATCCCCCTAGAGGGTGTCGAGCAGTACTTC. Residues: CASIPLEGVEQYF. This chain links TRBV5-1 with TRBJ2-7; D is possibly TRBD2 (5 bases). The V and J ends lost 6 bases and 6 bases respectively, with 16 bases between them. In germline, CDR1 is SGHRS, CDR2 YFSETQ. The CDR3 contains 13 residues. Complete variable domain (other parts from reference TRBV5-1 and TRBJ2-7): KAGVTQTPRYLIKTRGQQVTLSCSPISGHRSVSWYQQTPGQGLQFLFEYFSETQRNKGNFPGRFSGRQFSNSRSEMNVSTLELGDSALYLCASIPLEGVEQYFGPGTRLTVT.

This clone came up once. The rearrangement joins TRBV21-1 to TRBJ2-5; the table calls TRBD1, which could not be checked here. TRBV21-1 is labeled a pseudogene. The CDR3 is made up of 14 amino acids. In DNA form, the CDR3 reads TGTGCCAGCAGCAAATATGGGACAGAGGAGACCCAGTACTTC. Translating it yields CASSKYGTEETQYF.

This chain joins TRBV9 and TRBJ2-5, with 11 bases that match TRBD2. The J segment lost 2 bases and the V segment lost 0 bases, leaving 3 bases of the junction unmatched. In germline, CDR1 is SGDLS, CDR2 YYNGEE. The length of the CDR3 is 16 residues. Written as DNA, the CDR3 is TGTGCCAGCAGCGTAGGACTAGCGGGGATTCAAGAGACCCAGTACTTC. Translated, it gives CASSVGLAGIQETQYF.

This sequence joins TRBV5-5 and TRBJ2-7, with TRBD1 as a possible D gene (6 bases). Trimming left V 0 bases short and J 3 bases short, with 16 bases between. The CDR3 covers 16 residues. The V gene's germline CDR1 is SGHKS and CDR2 YYEKEE (reference sequence). CDR3 residues: CASSLVQGSPIYEQYF. For the CDR3, the DNA is TGTGCCAGCAGCTTGGTACAGGGTAGCCCGATCTACGAGCAGTACTTC.